These T cell receptor beta chains were read from a single sample in a study of CD8 T cells in Susac syndrome. TCRdb called the immunoSEQ multiplex PCR reads again in MiXCR, with one record for every CDR3 protein. The table lists around 190,000 distinct CDR3 sequences, over 85% of them singletons. The source material was CD4+ T cells from PBMCs. The receptors originated from a human donor in good health. The CDR3 runs from the conserved cysteine through the conserved F or W. Each record gives: J gene, D gene, V gene, clone size, CDR3 length, CDR3 DNA, CDR3 protein. D genes are given only for firm matches. Clone size is shown for a subset of rows, as once, few, many or a class of expanded clone.

J gene: TRBJ2-7
D gene: NA
V gene: TRBV7-2
clone size: NA
CDR3 length: 14
CDR3 DNA: TGTGCCAGCAGCTTACCCGCGGCAGGGGACGAGCAGTACTTC
CDR3 protein: CASSLPAAGDEQYF

J gene: TRBJ2-4
D gene: TRBD1
V gene: TRBV28
clone size: NA
CDR3 length: 15
CDR3 DNA: TGTGCCAGCAGTTACCAGACAGGGTATCAAAACATTCAGTACTTC
CDR3 protein: CASSYQTGYQNIQYF

J gene: TRBJ2-5
D gene: NA
V gene: TRBV6-1
clone size: NA
CDR3 length: 14
CDR3 DNA: TGTGCCAGCAGTGAGATCTTGATTGGGGAGACCCAGTACTTC
CDR3 protein: CASSEILIGETQYF

J gene: TRBJ1-2
D gene: NA
V gene: TRBV4-1
clone size: NA
CDR3 length: 14
CDR3 DNA: TGCGCCAGCAGCCAAGGGGACCGTAACTATGGCTACACCTTC
CDR3 protein: CASSQGDRNYGYTF

J gene: TRBJ2-3
D gene: TRBD2
V gene: TRBV29-1
clone size: NA
CDR3 length: 14
CDR3 DNA: TGCAGCGCCGGACTAGCGGGGTTGTCAGATACGCAGTATTTT
CDR3 protein: CSAGLAGLSDTQYF

J gene: TRBJ2-3
D gene: NA
V gene: TRBV7-2
clone size: NA
CDR3 length: 15
CDR3 DNA: TGTGCCAGCAGCCCAATCCAACCAGGGACAGATACGCAGTATTTT
CDR3 protein: CASSPIQPGTDTQYF

J gene: TRBJ2-1
D gene: TRBD2
V gene: TRBV5-1
clone size: NA
CDR3 length: 16
CDR3 DNA: TGCGCCAGCAGCGTCCGACTAGCTGAGTCCTACAATGAGCAGTTCTTC
CDR3 protein: CASSVRLAESYNEQFF

J gene: TRBJ1-1
D gene: NA
V gene: TRBV27
clone size: NA
CDR3 length: 15
CDR3 DNA: TGTGCCAGCAGTCCGTGGACCGATATGAACACTGAAGCTTTCTTT
CDR3 protein: CASSPWTDMNTEAFF

J gene: TRBJ2-2
D gene: NA
V gene: TRBV5-1
clone size: once
CDR3 length: 14
CDR3 DNA: TGCGCCAGCGCACGGGAGCCGAACACCGGGGAGCTGTTTTTT
CDR3 protein: CASAREPNTGELFF

J gene: TRBJ2-3
D gene: NA
V gene: TRBV29-1
clone size: NA
CDR3 length: 14
CDR3 DNA: TGCAGCTCCCACGGTATGATTAGCGCAGATACGCAGTATTTT
CDR3 protein: CSSHGMISADTQYF

J gene: TRBJ1-1
D gene: TRBD1
V gene: TRBV7-9
clone size: once
CDR3 length: 13
CDR3 DNA: TGTGCCAGCAGCGTGAACAGGGGCACTGAAGCTTTCTTT
CDR3 protein: CASSVNRGTEAFF

J gene: TRBJ2-5
D gene: TRBD2
V gene: TRBV20-1
clone size: NA
CDR3 length: 14
CDR3 DNA: TGCAGTGCGGGGGCTAGCGGGAGAGGAGAGACCCAGTACTTC
CDR3 protein: CSAGASGRGETQYF

J gene: TRBJ2-1
D gene: NA
V gene: TRBV9
clone size: NA
CDR3 length: 12
CDR3 DNA: TGTGCCAGCAGCGTTGGCGGGGAAGAGCAGTTCTTC
CDR3 protein: CASSVGGEEQFF

J gene: TRBJ2-1
D gene: TRBD2
V gene: TRBV20-1
clone size: NA
CDR3 length: 15
CDR3 DNA: TGCAGTGCTAGTGTAGAGCCTAGCGGGTACAATGAGCAGTTCTTC
CDR3 protein: CSASVEPSGYNEQFF

J gene: TRBJ2-5
D gene: NA
V gene: TRBV25-1
clone size: NA
CDR3 length: 16
CDR3 DNA: TGTGCCAGCAGTGAATCCGGAACAGGGAGGCGAGAGACCCAGTACTTC
CDR3 protein: CASSESGTGRRETQYF

J gene: TRBJ2-5
D gene: NA
V gene: TRBV29-1
clone size: NA
CDR3 length: 12
CDR3 DNA: TGCAGCGTTGACGTCGCACAAGAGACCCAGTACTTC
CDR3 protein: CSVDVAQETQYF